Detailed here is one T cell receptor beta chain. These data are taken from a study of shared T cell receptors in the human thymus. Germline V lookup: CDR1 SNHLY, CDR2 FYNNEI. The V segment lost 3 bases and the J segment 1 base; nucleotides outside the gene matches: 6. The CDR3 contains 15 residues. TCRdb's table, derived via immunoSEQ multiplex PCR, lists solely in-frame clones and lacks some. The sample consists of hundreds of thousands of clones, about 89% of them appearing once. The sample was also linked to a second study, of human thymus T cells.

The rearrangement links TRBV2 to TRBJ2-7, with TRBD1 identical over 7 bases. The sequence came from a boy under three years old with a congenital heart defect. Material for sequencing was thymocytes. The CDR3 DNA reads as TGTGCCAGCAGTGAGGCCTGGGACAGTTCCTACGAGCAGTACTTC. Residues: CASSEAWDSSYEQYF.